The 22 T cell receptor beta chains listed next were all sequenced from one sample in a study of blood T cell repertoires in COVID-19. The assay was immunoSEQ multiplex PCR, and TCRdb's table has in-frame clones only and misses some. The table has about 62,000 clones, 92% seen once; the top ten hold approximately 6.2%. Material for sequencing was peripheral blood. Receptor source: a human donor in a cohort sampled during active COVID-19.

The chain combines TRBV7-8 with TRBJ1-1; weak D call: TRBD1 (6 bases). V gave up 5 bases and J gave up 1 base, with 11 bases separating them. Germline CDR1 SGHVS, CDR2 FQNEAQ. This CDR3 comprises 14 residues. The CDR3 spells CASSVSTGNTEAFF. CDR3 nucleotides: TGTGCCAGCAGCGTCTCGACAGGGAACACTGAAGCTTTCTTT.

CDR3 loop: CASSPRDSITMEKLFF. Here the CDR3 DNA reads TGTGCCAGCAGCCCCCGGGACAGCATAACTATGGAAAAACTGTTTTTT. The J gene is TRBJ1-4, the V gene TRBV3-1 (or the pseudogene TRBV3-2); 7 nucleotides match TRBD1. V trimming: 4 bases; J trimming: 8 bases; junction bases outside the gene matches: 13. Germline CDR1 LGHDT, CDR2 YNNKEL (reference sequence). The CDR3 contains 16 residues.

The chain carries TRBV29-1 and TRBJ1-1, with unresolved D. The CDR3 covers 13 residues. V shed 6 bases and J shed 4 bases, with 15 bases lying between them. CDR1 and CDR2 (germline): SQVTM, ANQGSEA. The CDR3 spells CSVARRAGTEAFF. The CDR3 DNA reads as TGCAGCGTCGCCAGGAGGGCGGGCACTGAAGCTTTCTTT.

The chain combines TRBV7-2 with TRBJ1-4; the D gene is possibly TRBD1 (5 bases). The germline CDR1 and CDR2 sequences are SGHTA and FQGNSA. V gave up 4 bases and J gave up 9 bases, with 12 bases separating them. The CDR3 has 13 amino acids. CDR3 sequence: CASSSRRGQKLFF. CDR3 in DNA: TGTGCCAGCAGCTCGCGGAGGGGTCAAAAACTGTTTTTT.

The chain couples TRBV6-5 to TRBJ2-3, with 13 nucleotides matching TRBD2. The J segment lost 2 bases and the V segment lost 6 bases, leaving 2 bases of the junction unmatched. Per the germline V gene, CDR1 is MNHEY and CDR2 is SVGAGI. CDR3 size: 15 residues. CDR3 nucleotides: TGTGCCAGCAGGGGGACTAGCGGGGCCACAGATACGCAGTATTTT. Its translation: CASRGTSGATDTQYF.

CDR3 residues: CASSASGESNQPQHF. CDR3 sequence (DNA): TGTGCCAGCAGTGCTTCAGGGGAGAGCAATCAGCCCCAGCATTTT. The rearrangement joins TRBV2 to TRBJ1-5; a weak D match, TRBD1 (6 bases). The CDR3 consists of 15 residues. V shed 4 bases and J shed 1 base, with 11 bases lying between them. Germline V gene sequence: CDR1 SNHLY, CDR2 FYNNEI. Based on the CDR3 plus reference TRBV2 and TRBJ1-5, the full variable domain is EPEVTQTPSHQVTQMGQEVILRCVPISNHLYFYWYRQILGQKVEFLVSFYNNEISEKSEIFDDQFSVERPDGSNFTLKIRSTKLEDSAMYFCASSASGESNQPQHFGDGTRLSIL.

In its sample, this clone was seen once. The chain carries TRBV15 and TRBJ2-1; 10 positions agree with TRBD1. V lost 5 bases to trimming and J lost 3 bases; unmatched junction nucleotides: 4. From germline, CDR1 is LNHNV and CDR2 YYDKDF (reference sequence). The CDR3 runs 15 residues. As DNA, the CDR3 is TGTGCCACCAGCGAAGGGGACAGGGGCTACAATGAGCAGTTCTTC. Its translation: CATSEGDRGYNEQFF. Looking up the rest from reference TRBV15 and TRBJ2-1 gives the full variable domain: DAMVIQNPRYQVTQFGKPVTLSCSQTLNHNVMYWYQQKSSQAPKLLFHYYDKDFNNEADTPDNFQSRRPNTSFCFLDIRSPGLGDTAMYLCATSEGDRGYNEQFFGPGTRLTVL.

The sample holds a few counts of this clone. V and J are TRBV27 and TRBJ2-7, with 9 nucleotides matching TRBD2. CDR1 and CDR2 from the germline V gene are MNHEY and SMNVEV (reference sequence). The CDR3 covers 14 residues. The J segment lost 3 bases and the V segment lost 6 bases, leaving 6 bases of the junction unmatched. The CDR3 region is CASSPSSGVYEQYF. CDR3 DNA: TGTGCCAGCAGCCCCTCTAGCGGGGTCTACGAGCAGTACTTC.

The chain combines TRBV5-4 with TRBJ2-5, with TRBD1 matching over 7 bases. This CDR3 region has 13 residues. Trimming at V came to 4 bases and at J to 3 bases, leaving 3 bases not matched to a gene. From germline, CDR1 is SGHNT and CDR2 YYREEE (reference sequence). The CDR3 DNA reads TGTGCCAGCAGCGGTACAGGGGAAGAGACCCAGTACTTC. Its translation: CASSGTGEETQYF.

This chain joins TRBV11-1 and TRBJ2-7, with a possible D match to TRBD2 (5 bases). Germline V gives CDR1 SGHAT, CDR2 FQDESV (reference sequence). Trimming cost V 5 bases and J 5 bases, with 10 bases left between them. The CDR3 has 12 amino acids. CDR3 in DNA: TGTGCCAGCAGCCCAGGTAGCGACGAGCAGTACTTC. It translates to CASSPGSDEQYF.

The rearrangement joins TRBV19 to TRBJ2-7; D possibly corresponds to TRBD2 (6 bases). The germline gives CDR1 LNHDA, CDR2 SQIVND (reference sequence). V was trimmed by 5 bases and J by 4 bases, leaving 18 bases between them. This CDR3 spans 15 amino acids. The CDR3 DNA sequence: TGTGCCAGTAGTTTTGGGCGGGGAGGCGAGTACGAGCAGTACTTC. This translates into CASSFGRGGEYEQYF.

This clone has only one observation. The rearrangement joins TRBV30 to TRBJ2-1; 14 bases map to TRBD2. Germline V gives CDR1 GTSNPN, CDR2 SVGIG (reference sequence). V was clipped by 5 bases and J by 5 bases; unmatched bases: 2. The length of the CDR3 is 14 residues. Here the CDR3 reads CAWVGLAGDNEQFF. The CDR3 DNA reads TGTGCCTGGGTGGGACTAGCGGGAGACAATGAGCAGTTCTTC.

This clone was found once. The CDR3 is CASSLERGPTDTQYF. CDR3 sequence (DNA): TGCGCCAGCAGCTTGGAGCGGGGCCCCACAGATACGCAGTATTTT. The rearrangement links TRBV5-1 to TRBJ2-3, with TRBD2 matching 7 bases. The junction had 3 bases not matched to a gene; V was cut back by 0 bases and J by 2 bases. Germline values: CDR1 SGHRS, CDR2 YFSETQ. The CDR3 is 15 amino acids.

This chain uses TRBV9 with TRBJ2-1, with D unclear. CDR1 is SGDLS and CDR2 is YYNGEE in the germline V gene. The CDR3 consists of 14 residues. V lost 0 bases to trimming and J lost 5 bases, with 9 bases between them. CDR3 DNA sequence: TGTGCCAGCAGCGTAGCTCCTGGCAACAATGAGCAGTTCTTC. This sequence encodes CASSVAPGNNEQFF.

V gene TRBV5-4 combines with J gene TRBJ1-3, with a possible D match to TRBD1 (6 bases). CDR1 SGHNT and CDR2 YYREEE come from the germline V gene (reference sequence). This CDR3 spans 15 amino acids. Deletions cut 3 bases from V and 3 bases from J, with 13 bases between. CDR3 nucleotides: TGTGCCAGCAGCTCCCCCAGGGGCGGTGGAAACACCATATATTTT. This encodes CASSSPRGGGNTIYF.

The CDR3 nucleotides are TGTGCCAGCAGGTTGGACAGGGGGCCCTACGAGCAGTACTTC. Translation gives CASRLDRGPYEQYF. The V and J genes are TRBV7-2 and TRBJ2-7; 11 bases fit TRBD1. The CDR3 has 14 residues. V shed 6 bases and J 2 bases; nucleotides not matched to a gene: 3. CDR1 and CDR2 from the germline V gene are SGHTA and FQGNSA.

The CDR3 here is CASSEAGTGVRQPQHF. The CDR3 region has the DNA TGTGCCAGCAGTGAAGCGGGGACAGGGGTGAGGCAGCCCCAGCATTTT. The chain uses TRBV6-1 and TRBJ1-5, with 10 nucleotides matching TRBD1. V lost 0 bases, J lost 7 bases, and 6 bases stayed unmatched. Germline V lookup: CDR1 MNHNS, CDR2 SASEGT. CDR3 length: 16 amino acids.

V usage is TRBV4-2 and J usage is TRBJ2-2; TRBD2 aligns across 11 bases. With V trimmed by 1 base and J by 4 bases, 5 bases remained unmatched. Germline V gives CDR1 LGHNA, CDR2 YNFKEQ. The CDR3 covers 17 residues. The CDR3 bases are TGTGCCAGCAGCCAAGTGGGGCTAGCGGGGGGCACCGGGGAGCTGTTTTTT. This encodes CASSQVGLAGGTGELFF.

The chain combines TRBV18 with TRBJ1-1; no clear D. V lost 1 base, J lost 1 base, and 13 bases lay in between. Per germline, CDR1 KGHSH and CDR2 LQKENI. This CDR3 is 16 amino acids long. The CDR3 loop reads CASSPLPLEGNTEAFF. CDR3 bases: TGTGCCAGCTCACCACTACCCCTCGAGGGGAACACTGAAGCTTTCTTT.

This clone has a handful of counts. The chain is built from TRBV18 and TRBJ1-5, with 7 nucleotides matching TRBD1. CDR1 and CDR2 (germline): KGHSH, LQKENI. CDR3 size: 14 residues. Trimming took 3 bases from V and 5 from J; bases not matched to a gene: 4. CDR3 bases: TGTGCCAGCTCACCGACTGACAGGGATCAGCCCCAGCATTTT. The encoded protein is CASSPTDRDQPQHF.

J is TRBJ2-6 and V is TRBV14; 11 nucleotides agree with TRBD1. Losses at the gene ends were 4 bases for V and 2 bases for J; bases not matched to a gene: 7. The CDR3 runs 18 residues. The germline V gene encodes CDR1 SGHDN and CDR2 FVKESK. The CDR3, as DNA: TGTGCCAGCAGCCTTCTCCGGGGACAGGGGGCTGGGGCCAACGTCCTGACTTTC. Translated: CASSLLRGQGAGANVLTF.

The genes are TRBV13 and TRBJ1-1, with a tentative D call TRBD1 (6 bases). Germline assignment: CDR1 PRHDT and CDR2 FYEKMQ (reference sequence). Trimming left V 5 bases short and J 10 bases short, with 14 bases between. The CDR3 covers 12 residues. CDR3: CASSLAGARAFF. In nucleotides, the CDR3 is TGTGCCAGCAGCCTCGCGGGGGCTAGAGCTTTCTTT.